Presented here are 15 T cell receptor beta chains from one specimen sequenced in a study of blood T cell repertoires in COVID-19. Only in-frame clones appear in the TCRdb table, and some are missing; sequencing was by immunoSEQ multiplex PCR. This sample yields roughly 100,000 clones, of which 80% to 90% are seen a single time; under 2% belongs to the top ten. Sequenced sample: peripheral blood. These receptors were collected from an elderly man with acute or convalescent COVID-19.

This sequence joins TRBV5-1 and TRBJ2-7; 10 positions match TRBD2. CDR1 and CDR2 (germline): SGHRS, YFSETQ. With 2 bases clipped from V and 6 bases from J, the junction kept 2 bases outside the gene matches. The CDR3 covers 13 residues. The CDR3 is CASSFASGSEQYF. The CDR3 region has the DNA TGCGCCAGCAGCTTCGCTAGCGGGAGCGAGCAGTACTTC. Supplemented by reference TRBV5-1 and TRBJ2-7, the full variable domain reads KAGVTQTPRYLIKTRGQQVTLSCSPISGHRSVSWYQQTPGQGLQFLFEYFSETQRNKGNFPGRFSGRQFSNSRSEMNVSTLELGDSALYLCASSFASGSEQYFGPGTRLTVT.

V and J are TRBV6-5 and TRBJ2-7; TRBD2 aligns across 7 bases. The CDR3 loop spans 14 amino acids. Germline loops: CDR1 MNHEY, CDR2 SVGAGI. V gave up 7 bases and J gave up 11 bases; unmatched junction bases: 17. The CDR3 sequence is CASTPAGLLGMKYF. In DNA, the CDR3 is TGTGCCAGCACCCCAGCGGGGTTATTGGGGATGAAGTACTTC.

The rearrangement uses TRBV5-6 and TRBJ2-1; 8 bases are shared with TRBD1. CDR1 SGHDT and CDR2 YYEEEE come from the germline V gene. The CDR3 is 15 amino acids. Losses at the gene ends were 5 bases for V and 5 bases for J; bases not matched to a gene: 9. The CDR3 DNA is TGTGCCAGCAGATTGACAGGGGTCGCTCACAATGAGCAGTTCTTC. Its protein product is CASRLTGVAHNEQFF.

The chain is built from TRBV6-2 or TRBV6-3 and TRBJ2-6, with 11 bases aligning to TRBD1. In germline, CDR1 is MNHEY, CDR2 SVGEGT. J lost 1 base, V lost 2 bases, and 7 bases had no gene match. The CDR3 extends over 19 amino acids. Written as DNA, the CDR3 is TGTGCCAGCAGTTACGGAGCGGGACAGGGGGTATCTGGGGCCAACGTCCTGACTTTC. Its protein product is CASSYGAGQGVSGANVLTF.

J is TRBJ1-3 and V is TRBV5-1; TRBD1 matches at 7 bases. The CDR3 consists of 17 residues. Trimming removed 4 bases from V and 1 base from J; junction bases left unmatched: 11. Germline V gene data show CDR1 as SGHRS and CDR2 as YFSETQ. CDR3: CASSQSNRGISGNTIYF. The CDR3 nucleotides are TGCGCCAGCAGCCAGAGCAACAGGGGCATTTCTGGAAACACCATATATTTT.

The table lists this clone with a count of one. This sequence joins TRBV30 and TRBJ2-3, with TRBD2 matching over 8 bases. The CDR3 is 19 residues long. From germline, CDR1 is GTSNPN and CDR2 SVGIG (reference sequence). V dropped 0 bases and J dropped 2; count of bases not matched to a gene: 16. The CDR3 DNA sequence: TGTGCCTGGAGTGTAAGCCCTGGACTTAGCGGGGACAACACAGATACGCAGTATTTT. Protein product: CAWSVSPGLSGDNTDTQYF.

The V and J genes are TRBV5-4 and TRBJ1-2; 9 bases fit TRBD1. The CDR3 covers 15 residues. V lost 3 bases to trimming and J lost 4 bases; unmatched junction nucleotides: 7. Germline V gene data show CDR1 as SGHNT and CDR2 as YYREEE (reference sequence). Here the CDR3 reads CASSSTGTGFYGYTF. CDR3 sequence (DNA): TGTGCCAGCAGCTCCACCGGGACAGGGTTCTATGGCTACACCTTC.

The chain joins TRBV7-9 to TRBJ1-1; no clear D gene. The CDR3 spans 11 residues. Between the trimmed V and J ends, which lost 5 bases and 3 bases, there was a span of 4 bases. Germline V gene data show CDR1 as SEHNR and CDR2 as FQNEAQ (reference sequence). The CDR3 DNA reads TGTGCCAGCAGCCCATACACTGAAGCTTTCTTT. Translating gives CASSPYTEAFF. Looking up the rest from reference TRBV7-9 and TRBJ1-1 gives the full variable domain: DTGVSQNPRHKITKRGQNVTFRCDPISEHNRLYWYRQTLGQGPEFLTYFQNEAQLEKSRLLSDRFSAERPKGSFSTLEIQRTEQGDSAMYLCASSPYTEAFFGQGTRLTVV.

A few counts support this clone. The chain joins TRBV27 to TRBJ1-4, with TRBD1 matching over 7 bases. Per the germline V gene, CDR1 is MNHEY and CDR2 is SMNVEV (reference sequence). Germline trimming cut 6 bases from V and 13 bases from J; bases unmatched to any gene: 11. CDR3 length: 13 amino acids. The CDR3 protein is CASSPGQMDRLFF. In nucleotides, the CDR3 is TGTGCCAGCAGCCCGGGACAGATGGACCGACTGTTTTTT.

The gene calls are TRBV7-2 and TRBJ2-1; 13 bases agree with TRBD2. J lost 7 bases, V lost 4 bases, and 7 bases had no gene match. This CDR3 spans 16 amino acids. Germline loops: CDR1 SGHTA, CDR2 FQGNSA. For the CDR3, the DNA is TGTGCCAGCAGCTCCTCTCGGACTAGCGGGAGTAATGAGCAGTTCTTC. Translating it yields CASSSSRTSGSNEQFF.

CDR3 amino acids: CASSYVRGNEQFF. DNA for the CDR3: TGTGCCAGCAGTTACGTCAGAGGCAATGAGCAGTTCTTC. The chain employs TRBV6-2 or TRBV6-3 and TRBJ2-1; D not resolved. Germline loops: CDR1 MNHEY, CDR2 SVGEGT. The CDR3 covers 13 residues. Trimming pared 2 bases from V and 6 bases from J, leaving 8 bases between.

This chain links TRBV28 with TRBJ2-5; no reliable D call. Trimming took off 7 bases at V and 8 bases at J, with 11 bases between the two ends. Looked up from germline, CDR1 is MDHEN and CDR2 is SYDVKM. CDR3 length: 11 amino acids. CDR3 protein: CASTSGFTQYF. DNA of the CDR3: TGTGCCAGCACCTCCGGGTTCACCCAGTACTTC.

V is TRBV12-3 or TRBV12-4 and J is TRBJ2-7, with D perhaps matching TRBD1 (5 bases). Trimming cost V 2 bases and J 4 bases, with 6 bases left between them. The CDR3 loop spans 12 amino acids. The CDR3, as DNA: TGTGCCAGCAGTTTAAGGGGATACGAGCAGTACTTC. This encodes CASSLRGYEQYF.

CDR3: CASSYFGLAGGEQYF. CDR3 bases: TGTGCCAGCAGTTACTTTGGACTAGCGGGAGGCGAGCAGTACTTC. The V gene is TRBV6-2 or TRBV6-3, the J gene TRBJ2-7; 14 positions agree with TRBD2. The CDR3 is 15 amino acids. From germline, CDR1 is MNHEY and CDR2 SVGEGT. V was pared by 1 base and J by 6 bases, with 2 bases of the junction left unmatched.

CDR3 coding DNA: TGTGCCAGCAGCCGTAGGGACTACTTCAATGAGCAGTTCTTC. It encodes CASSRRDYFNEQFF. The chain is built from TRBV14 and TRBJ2-1; the match to TRBD2 covers 7 bases. This CDR3 contains 14 residues. With V trimmed by 4 bases and J by 6 bases, 6 bases remained unmatched. Germline V lookup: CDR1 SGHDN, CDR2 FVKESK.